Listed here is a single T cell receptor beta chain. Sequencing was performed with immunoSEQ multiplex PCR; in TCRdb, only in-frame clones are kept and a portion is missing. The sample includes approximately 52,000 clones, roughly 86% seen only once; the top ten take about 1%. This entry belongs to a study of memory CD8 T cells in hepatitis C reinfection. Time point here: pre-reinfection, 55 to 20 weeks before reinfection detection. TCR sequencing was done directly ex vivo on sorted cells, without expansion in vitro. A couple of donors provided sorted CD3+ CD8+ CD45RO- naive CD8 T cells at all three reinfection time points. V gave up 4 bases and J gave up 0 bases, with 10 bases separating them. CDR3 length equals 15 residues. CDR1 is LGHNA, CDR2 YSLEER, per germline.

This TCR was recovered from a man between 18 and 35 years old with hepatitis C virus infection. This chain joins TRBV4-3 and TRBJ2-1; D not resolved. Sequencing input: naive CD8+ T cells sorted from blood. CDR3 residues: CASSLADSSYNEQFF. The DNA for the CDR3 is TGCGCCAGCAGCCTCGCGGATAGCTCCTACAATGAGCAGTTCTTC.